Listed below are T cell receptor beta chains from one sample, sequenced in a study of shared clonotypes between healthy human individuals. Assay used: immunoSEQ multiplex PCR; TCRdb lists only in-frame clones, some missing. The table includes about 2 million clones, approximately 94% detected once. The sequencing sample was made of naive CD8+ T cells sorted from blood. Every receptor here comes from a man younger than 35 in good health. Each CDR3 is given with its conserved first and last residue. D genes are given only for firm matches. Size is omitted from some rows. Given values are once, few, many or a class for expanded clones.

J gene: TRBJ2-5; D gene: -; clone size: -; V gene: TRBV13; CDR3 protein: CASAPRQETQYF; CDR3 DNA: TGTGCCAGCGCGCCCAGACAAGAGACCCAGTACTTC
J gene: TRBJ1-6; D gene: -; clone size: -; V gene: TRBV2; CDR3 protein: CASSPTITGTKNSPLHF; CDR3 DNA: TGTGCCAGCAGTCCAACCATCACCGGGACAAAGAATTCACCCCTCCACTTT
J gene: TRBJ1-5; D gene: TRBD1; clone size: -; V gene: TRBV9; CDR3 protein: CASSAGTGAWDQHF; CDR3 DNA: TGTGCCAGCAGCGCCGGGACAGGGGCTTGGGACCAGCATTTT
J gene: TRBJ2-1; D gene: -; clone size: -; V gene: TRBV28; CDR3 protein: CASSLGYSYNEQFF; CDR3 DNA: TGTGCCAGCAGCCTGGGGTACTCCTACAATGAGCAGTTCTTC
J gene: TRBJ1-5; D gene: TRBD1; clone size: -; V gene: TRBV28; CDR3 protein: CASSSKGQGHQPQHF; CDR3 DNA: TGTGCCAGCAGTTCCAAGGGACAGGGCCATCAGCCCCAGCATTTT
J gene: TRBJ1-3; D gene: -; clone size: -; V gene: TRBV4-1; CDR3 protein: CASSYTRGSGNTIYF; CDR3 DNA: TGCGCCAGCAGCTATACCAGGGGATCTGGAAACACCATATATTTT
J gene: TRBJ2-5; D gene: TRBD2; clone size: once; V gene: TRBV4-3; CDR3 protein: CASSQFVAGEQETQYF; CDR3 DNA: TGCGCCAGCAGCCAGTTCGTAGCGGGGGAACAAGAGACCCAGTACTTC
J gene: TRBJ1-1; D gene: TRBD1; clone size: -; V gene: TRBV30; CDR3 protein: CAFTQGAQTEAFF; CDR3 DNA: TGTGCCTTTACACAGGGGGCTCAGACTGAAGCTTTCTTT
J gene: TRBJ2-1; D gene: TRBD2; clone size: -; V gene: TRBV6-1; CDR3 protein: CASSWTSGGNNEQFF; CDR3 DNA: TGTGCCAGCAGTTGGACTAGCGGGGGAAACAATGAGCAGTTCTTC
J gene: TRBJ2-7; D gene: -; clone size: few; V gene: TRBV6-1; CDR3 protein: CASSEDEQYF; CDR3 DNA: TGTGCCAGCAGTGAAGACGAGCAGTACTTC
J gene: TRBJ1-2; D gene: TRBD1; clone size: once; V gene: TRBV15; CDR3 protein: CATSTTQGAVGLNYGYTF; CDR3 DNA: TGTGCCACCAGCACCACCCAGGGGGCAGTGGGGCTCAACTATGGCTACACCTTC
J gene: TRBJ1-3; D gene: -; clone size: -; V gene: TRBV10-3; CDR3 protein: CAISESGDISGNTIYF; CDR3 DNA: TGTGCCATCAGTGAGTCCGGAGATATCTCTGGAAACACCATATATTTT
J gene: TRBJ1-1; D gene: -; clone size: once; V gene: TRBV5-6; CDR3 protein: CASSWVATEAFF; CDR3 DNA: TGTGCCAGCAGCTGGGTTGCCACTGAAGCTTTCTTT
J gene: TRBJ2-2; D gene: -; clone size: -; V gene: TRBV27; CDR3 protein: CASSLSWTGELFF; CDR3 DNA: TGTGCCAGCAGTTTATCTTGGACCGGGGAGCTGTTTTTT
J gene: TRBJ2-3; D gene: TRBD2; clone size: once; V gene: TRBV27; CDR3 protein: CASSLSPLAASADTQYF; CDR3 DNA: TGTGCCAGCAGTTTATCCCCCCTAGCGGCCTCGGCAGATACGCAGTATTTT
J gene: TRBJ1-5; D gene: -; clone size: -; V gene: TRBV6-5; CDR3 protein: CASSWPARQPQHF; CDR3 DNA: TGTGCCAGCAGTTGGCCGGCCCGCCAGCCCCAGCATTTT
J gene: TRBJ2-7; D gene: -; clone size: -; V gene: TRBV13; CDR3 protein: CASSTGTSYEQYF; CDR3 DNA: TGTGCCAGCAGCACCGGGACTTCCTACGAGCAGTACTTC